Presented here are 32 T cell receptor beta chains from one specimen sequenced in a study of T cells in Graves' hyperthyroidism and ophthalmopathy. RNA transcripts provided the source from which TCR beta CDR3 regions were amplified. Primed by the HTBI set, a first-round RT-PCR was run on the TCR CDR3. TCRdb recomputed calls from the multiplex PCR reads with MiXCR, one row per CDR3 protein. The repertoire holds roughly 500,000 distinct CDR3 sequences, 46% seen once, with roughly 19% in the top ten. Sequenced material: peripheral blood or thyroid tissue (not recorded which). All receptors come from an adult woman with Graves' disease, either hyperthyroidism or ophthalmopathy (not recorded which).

DNA for the CDR3: TGTGCCAGCAGCTTTGGGGGACAGGGGAATGAAGCTTTCTTT. It yields the protein CASSFGGQGNEAFF. The chain is built from TRBV7-9 and TRBJ1-1; 10 nucleotides align to TRBD1. The CDR3 is 14 amino acids. Germline V gene lookup returns CDR1 SEHNR and CDR2 FQNEAQ (reference sequence). J lost 7 bases, V lost 3 bases, and 5 bases had no gene match.

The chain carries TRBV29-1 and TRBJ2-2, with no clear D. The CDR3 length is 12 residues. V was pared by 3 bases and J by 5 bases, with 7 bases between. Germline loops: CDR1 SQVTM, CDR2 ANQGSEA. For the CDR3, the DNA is TGCAGCGTTGACTTAGAAACCGGGGAGCTGTTTTTT. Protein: CSVDLETGELFF.

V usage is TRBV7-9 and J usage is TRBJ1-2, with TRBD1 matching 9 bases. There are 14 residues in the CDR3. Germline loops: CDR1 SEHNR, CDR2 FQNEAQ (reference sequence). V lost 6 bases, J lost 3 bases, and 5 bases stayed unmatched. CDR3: CASSPGTGYYGYTF. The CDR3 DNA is TGTGCCAGCAGTCCCGGGACAGGGTACTATGGCTACACCTTC.

CDR3: CASSPRLAVQETQYF. The CDR3, as DNA: TGTGCCAGCAGCCCTCGCCTAGCGGTTCAAGAGACCCAGTACTTC. The genes are TRBV9 and TRBJ2-5; 7 bases fit TRBD2. The trim removed 4 bases at V and 2 bases at J, leaving 8 bases unmatched. The CDR3 length is 15 residues. CDR1 is SGDLS and CDR2 is YYNGEE in the germline V gene.

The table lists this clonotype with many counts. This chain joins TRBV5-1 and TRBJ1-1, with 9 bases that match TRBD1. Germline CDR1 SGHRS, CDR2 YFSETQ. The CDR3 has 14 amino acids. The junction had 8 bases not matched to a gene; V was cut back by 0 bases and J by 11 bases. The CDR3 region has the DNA TGCGCCAGCAGCTTGGAACAGGGGGCTATCGAGGCTTTCTTT. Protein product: CASSLEQGAIEAFF.

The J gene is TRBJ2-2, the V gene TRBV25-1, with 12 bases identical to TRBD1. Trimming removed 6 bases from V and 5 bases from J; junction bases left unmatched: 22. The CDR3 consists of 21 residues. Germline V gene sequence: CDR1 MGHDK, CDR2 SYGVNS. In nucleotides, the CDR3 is TGTGCCAGCAGGAATCCACCATCCTACCGGGACAGGGGGCTGGGGACCGGGGAGCTGTTTTTT. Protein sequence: CASRNPPSYRDRGLGTGELFF.

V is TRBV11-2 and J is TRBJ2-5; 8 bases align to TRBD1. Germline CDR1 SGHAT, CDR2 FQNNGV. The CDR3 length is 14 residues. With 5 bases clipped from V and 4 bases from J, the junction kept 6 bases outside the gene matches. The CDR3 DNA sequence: TGTGCCAGCAGCGGCACAGGGGGAACAGAGACCCAGTACTTC. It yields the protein CASSGTGGTETQYF.

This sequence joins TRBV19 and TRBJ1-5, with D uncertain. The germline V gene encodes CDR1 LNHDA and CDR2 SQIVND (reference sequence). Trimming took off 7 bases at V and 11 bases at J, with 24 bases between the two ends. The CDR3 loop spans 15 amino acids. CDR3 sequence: CASTNVRAGEETQHF. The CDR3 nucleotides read TGTGCCAGTACGAACGTTCGAGCGGGAGAAGAGACCCAGCATTTT.

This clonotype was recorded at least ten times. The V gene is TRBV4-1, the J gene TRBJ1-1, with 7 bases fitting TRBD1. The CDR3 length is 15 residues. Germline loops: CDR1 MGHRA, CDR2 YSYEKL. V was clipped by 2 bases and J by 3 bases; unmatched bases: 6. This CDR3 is CASSQPTGRDTEAFF. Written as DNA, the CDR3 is TGCGCCAGCAGCCAACCGACAGGGAGGGACACTGAAGCTTTCTTT.

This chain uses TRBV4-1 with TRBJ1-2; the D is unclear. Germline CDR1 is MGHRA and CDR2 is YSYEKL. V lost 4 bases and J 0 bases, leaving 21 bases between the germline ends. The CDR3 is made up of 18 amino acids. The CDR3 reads CASSPDSGSYSANYGYTF. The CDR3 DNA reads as TGCGCCAGCAGCCCGGATTCCGGGTCTTACTCAGCTAACTATGGCTACACCTTC.

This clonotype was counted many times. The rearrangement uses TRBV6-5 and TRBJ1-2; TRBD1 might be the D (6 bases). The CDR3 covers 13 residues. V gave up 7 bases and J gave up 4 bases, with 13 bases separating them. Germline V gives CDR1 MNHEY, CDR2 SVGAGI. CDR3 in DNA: TGTGCCAGCACCCGGTTACAGGGCTATGGCTACACCTTC. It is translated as CASTRLQGYGYTF.

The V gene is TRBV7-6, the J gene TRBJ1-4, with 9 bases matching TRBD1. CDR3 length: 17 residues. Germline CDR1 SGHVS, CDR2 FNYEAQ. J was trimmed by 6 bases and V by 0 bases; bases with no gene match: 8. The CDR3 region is CASSLAWTGEVDEKLFF. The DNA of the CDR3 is TGTGCCAGCAGCTTAGCCTGGACAGGGGAGGTTGATGAAAAACTGTTTTTT.

CDR3 DNA: TGTGCCCCGACTAGCGGACAAGAGACCCAGTACTTC. This gives the protein CAPTSGQETQYF. The V call is TRBV15, the J call TRBJ2-5; TRBD2 matches 9 bases. CDR3 length: 12 residues. Germline V gene sequence: CDR1 LNHNV, CDR2 YYDKDF (reference sequence). With V trimmed by 11 bases and J by 2 bases, 3 bases remained unmatched.

CDR3 protein: CSALIAGVSDTQYF. In nucleotides, the CDR3 is TGCAGTGCTCTTATAGCGGGAGTGTCGGATACGCAGTATTTT. V and J are TRBV20-1 and TRBJ2-3; the match to TRBD2 covers 9 bases. Unmatched junction bases numbered 9, after V lost 5 bases and J lost 6 bases. The CDR3 consists of 14 residues. CDR1 is DFQATT and CDR2 is SNEGSKA in the germline V gene (reference sequence).

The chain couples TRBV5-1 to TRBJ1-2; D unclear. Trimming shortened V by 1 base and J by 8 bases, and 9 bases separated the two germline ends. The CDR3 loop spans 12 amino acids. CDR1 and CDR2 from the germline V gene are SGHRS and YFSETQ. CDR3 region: CASSLIREGYTF. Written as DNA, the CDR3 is TGCGCCAGCAGCTTGATAAGGGAAGGCTACACCTTC.

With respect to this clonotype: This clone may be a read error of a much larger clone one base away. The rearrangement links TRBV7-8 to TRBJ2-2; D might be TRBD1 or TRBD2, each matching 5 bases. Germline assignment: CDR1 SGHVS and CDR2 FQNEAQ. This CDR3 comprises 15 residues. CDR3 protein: CASSLKRGNTGEPFF. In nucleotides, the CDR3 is TGTGCCAGCAGCTTAAAAAGGGGCAACACCGGGGAGCCGTTTTTT.

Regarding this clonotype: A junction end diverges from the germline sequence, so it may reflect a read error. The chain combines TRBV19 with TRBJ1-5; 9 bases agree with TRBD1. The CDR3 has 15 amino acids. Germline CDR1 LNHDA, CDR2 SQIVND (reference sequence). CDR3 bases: TGTGCCAGTAGTATGGGACAGGGAACCAATCAGTCCCAGCATTTT. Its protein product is CASSMGQGTNQSQHF.

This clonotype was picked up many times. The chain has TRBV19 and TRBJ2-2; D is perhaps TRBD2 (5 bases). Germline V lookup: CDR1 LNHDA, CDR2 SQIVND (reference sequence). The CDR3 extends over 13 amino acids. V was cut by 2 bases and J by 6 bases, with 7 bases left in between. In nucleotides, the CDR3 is TGTGCCAGTAGTATACCGAGGGCCGGGGAGCTGTTTTTT. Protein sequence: CASSIPRAGELFF. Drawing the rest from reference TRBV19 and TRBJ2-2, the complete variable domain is DGGITQSPKYLFRKEGQNVTLSCEQNLNHDAMYWYRQDPGQGLRLIYYSQIVNDFQKGDIAEGYSVSREKKESFPLTVTSAQKNPTAFYLCASSIPRAGELFFGEGSRLTVL.

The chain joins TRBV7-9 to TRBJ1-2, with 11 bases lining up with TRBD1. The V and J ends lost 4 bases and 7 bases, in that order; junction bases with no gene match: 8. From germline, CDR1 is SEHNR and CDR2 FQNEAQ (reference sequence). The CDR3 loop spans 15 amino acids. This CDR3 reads CASSSSGQGAGGYTF. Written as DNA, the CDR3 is TGTGCCAGCAGCTCAAGCGGACAGGGGGCCGGTGGCTACACCTTC.

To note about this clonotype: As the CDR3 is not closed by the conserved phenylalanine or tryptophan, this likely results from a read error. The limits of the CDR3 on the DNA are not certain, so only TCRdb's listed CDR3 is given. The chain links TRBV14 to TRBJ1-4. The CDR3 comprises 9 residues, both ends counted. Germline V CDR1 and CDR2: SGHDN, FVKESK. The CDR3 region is CASSQDSNY.

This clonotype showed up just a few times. The CDR3 loop reads CASSLSAQMETQYF. Here the CDR3 DNA reads TGTGCCAGCAGCTTATCGGCGCAAATGGAGACCCAGTACTTC. This rearrangement joins TRBV7-2 to TRBJ2-5, with D hard to call. Trimming removed 2 bases from V and 5 bases from J, with 12 bases in between. CDR1 and CDR2 from the germline V gene are SGHTA and FQGNSA. This CDR3 has 14 residues.

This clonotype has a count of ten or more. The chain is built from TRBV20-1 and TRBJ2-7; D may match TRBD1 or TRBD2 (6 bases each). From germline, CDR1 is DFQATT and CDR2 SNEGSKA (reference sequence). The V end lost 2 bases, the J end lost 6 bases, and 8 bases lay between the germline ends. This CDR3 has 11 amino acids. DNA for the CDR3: TGCAGTGCTAGAAAGGGGGGCGAGCAGTACTTC. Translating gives CSARKGGEQYF.

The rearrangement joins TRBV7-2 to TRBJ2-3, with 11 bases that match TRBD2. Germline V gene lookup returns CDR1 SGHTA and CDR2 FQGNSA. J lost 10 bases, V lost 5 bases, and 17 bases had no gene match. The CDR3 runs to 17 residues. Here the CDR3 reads CASSPNITPGLAESQYF. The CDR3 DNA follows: TGTGCCAGCAGCCCTAATATTACTCCGGGACTAGCGGAATCGCAGTATTTT.

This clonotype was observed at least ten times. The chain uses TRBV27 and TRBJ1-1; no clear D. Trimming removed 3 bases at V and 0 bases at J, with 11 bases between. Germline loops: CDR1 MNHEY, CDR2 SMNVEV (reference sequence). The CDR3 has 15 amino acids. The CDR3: CASSLRPGLNTEAFF. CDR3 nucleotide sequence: TGTGCCAGCAGTTTGCGGCCGGGGTTGAACACTGAAGCTTTCTTT.

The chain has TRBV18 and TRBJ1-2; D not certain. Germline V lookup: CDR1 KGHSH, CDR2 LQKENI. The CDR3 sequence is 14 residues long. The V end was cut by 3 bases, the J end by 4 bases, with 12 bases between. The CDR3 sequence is CASSPGRQLYGYTF. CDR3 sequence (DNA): TGTGCCAGCTCACCGGGAAGGCAACTCTATGGCTACACCTTC.

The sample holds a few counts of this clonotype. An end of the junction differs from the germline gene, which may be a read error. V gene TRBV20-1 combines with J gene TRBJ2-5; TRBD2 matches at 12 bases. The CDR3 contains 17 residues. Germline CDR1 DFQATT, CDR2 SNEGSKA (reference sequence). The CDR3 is CSARDGASGRVGETRYF. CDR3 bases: TGCAGTGCTAGAGACGGGGCTAGCGGGAGGGTGGGAGAGACCCGGTACTTC.

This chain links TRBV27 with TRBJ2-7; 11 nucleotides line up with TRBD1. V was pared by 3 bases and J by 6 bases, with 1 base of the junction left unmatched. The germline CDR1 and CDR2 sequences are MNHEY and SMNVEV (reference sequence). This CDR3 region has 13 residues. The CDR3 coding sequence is TGTGCCAGCAGTTTGGGACAGGGGGTCGAGCAGTACTTC. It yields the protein CASSLGQGVEQYF.

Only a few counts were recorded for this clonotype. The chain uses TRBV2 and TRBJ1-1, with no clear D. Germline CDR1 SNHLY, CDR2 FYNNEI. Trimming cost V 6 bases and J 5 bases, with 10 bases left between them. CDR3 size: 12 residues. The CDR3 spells CASSKQRTEAFF. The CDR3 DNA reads TGTGCCAGCAGCAAACAGCGGACTGAAGCTTTCTTT.

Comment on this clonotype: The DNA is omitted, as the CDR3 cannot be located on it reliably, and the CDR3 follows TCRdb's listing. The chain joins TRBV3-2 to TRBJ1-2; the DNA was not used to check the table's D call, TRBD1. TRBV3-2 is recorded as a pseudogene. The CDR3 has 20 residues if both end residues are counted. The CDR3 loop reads CASSQVGSGALPLGWEGYTF.

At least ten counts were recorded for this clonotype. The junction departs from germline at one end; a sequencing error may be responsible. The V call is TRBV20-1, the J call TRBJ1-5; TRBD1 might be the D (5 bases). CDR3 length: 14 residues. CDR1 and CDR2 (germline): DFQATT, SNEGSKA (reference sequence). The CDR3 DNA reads TGCAGTGCGAGAGAGGGGTCGGGCAATCAGCCCCAGCATTTT. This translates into CSAREGSGNQPQHF.

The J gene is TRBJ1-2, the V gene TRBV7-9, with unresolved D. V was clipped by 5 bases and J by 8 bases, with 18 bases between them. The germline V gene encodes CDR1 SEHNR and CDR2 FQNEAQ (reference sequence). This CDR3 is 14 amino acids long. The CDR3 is CASSPGLGVGGYTF. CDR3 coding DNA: TGTGCCAGCAGCCCGGGTTTGGGCGTAGGGGGCTACACCTTC.

The CDR3 loop is CASTSQWDGIYGYTF. The CDR3 DNA reads TGTGCCAGTACCAGCCAGTGGGACGGAATCTATGGCTACACCTTC. This chain connects TRBV19 to TRBJ1-2; D may be TRBD1 (5 bases). This CDR3 contains 15 residues. Germline CDR1 LNHDA, CDR2 SQIVND (reference sequence). V was clipped by 7 bases and J by 4 bases, with 19 bases between them.